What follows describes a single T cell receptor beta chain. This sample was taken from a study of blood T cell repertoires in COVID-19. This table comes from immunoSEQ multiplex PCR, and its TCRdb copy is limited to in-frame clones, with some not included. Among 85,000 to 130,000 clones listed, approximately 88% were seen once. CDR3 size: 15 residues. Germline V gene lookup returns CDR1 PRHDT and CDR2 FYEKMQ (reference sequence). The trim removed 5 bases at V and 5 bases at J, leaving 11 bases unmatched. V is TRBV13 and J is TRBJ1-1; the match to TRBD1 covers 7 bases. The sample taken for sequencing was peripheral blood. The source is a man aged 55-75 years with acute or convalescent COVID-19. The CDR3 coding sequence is TGTGCCAGCAGCCCACGGACAGGTGGGGGGACTGAAGCTTTCTTT. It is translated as CASSPRTGGGTEAFF.